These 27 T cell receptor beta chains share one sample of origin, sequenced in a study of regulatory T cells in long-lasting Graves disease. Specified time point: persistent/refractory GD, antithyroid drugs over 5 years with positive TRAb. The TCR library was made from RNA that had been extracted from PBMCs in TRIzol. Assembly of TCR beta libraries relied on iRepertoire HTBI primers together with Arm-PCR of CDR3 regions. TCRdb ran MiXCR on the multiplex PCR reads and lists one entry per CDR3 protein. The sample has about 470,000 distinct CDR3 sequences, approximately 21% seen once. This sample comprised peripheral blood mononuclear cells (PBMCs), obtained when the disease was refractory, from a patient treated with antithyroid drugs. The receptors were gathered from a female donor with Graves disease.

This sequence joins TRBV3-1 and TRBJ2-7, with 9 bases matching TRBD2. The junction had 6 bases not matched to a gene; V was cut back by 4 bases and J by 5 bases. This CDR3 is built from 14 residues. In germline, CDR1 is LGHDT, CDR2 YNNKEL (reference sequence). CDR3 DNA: TGTGCCAGCAGCCCTCTAGCGGGGAGGAACGAGCAGTACTTC. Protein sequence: CASSPLAGRNEQYF.

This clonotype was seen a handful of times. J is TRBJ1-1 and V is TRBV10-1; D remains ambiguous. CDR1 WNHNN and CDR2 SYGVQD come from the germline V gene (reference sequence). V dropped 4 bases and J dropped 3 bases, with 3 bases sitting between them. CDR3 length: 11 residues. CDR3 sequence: CASSGDTEAFF. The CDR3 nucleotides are TGCGCCAGCAGTGGAGACACTGAAGCTTTCTTT.

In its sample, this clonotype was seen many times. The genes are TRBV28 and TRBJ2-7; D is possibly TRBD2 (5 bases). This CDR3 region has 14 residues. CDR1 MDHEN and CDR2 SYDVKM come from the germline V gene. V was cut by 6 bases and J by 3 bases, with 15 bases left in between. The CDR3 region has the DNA TGTGCCAGCAGGGAGGACCGAGGAGGCTACGAGCAGTACTTC. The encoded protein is CASREDRGGYEQYF.

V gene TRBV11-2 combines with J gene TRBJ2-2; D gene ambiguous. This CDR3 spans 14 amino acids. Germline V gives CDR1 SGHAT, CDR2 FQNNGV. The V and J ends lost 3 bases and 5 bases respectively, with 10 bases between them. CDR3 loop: CASSFPTRTGELFF. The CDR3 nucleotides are TGTGCCAGCAGCTTCCCGACTCGAACCGGGGAGCTGTTTTTT.

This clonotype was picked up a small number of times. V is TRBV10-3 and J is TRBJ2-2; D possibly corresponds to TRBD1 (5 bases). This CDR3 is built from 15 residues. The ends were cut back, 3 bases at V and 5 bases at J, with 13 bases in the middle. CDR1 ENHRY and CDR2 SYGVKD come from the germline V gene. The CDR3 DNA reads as TGTGCCATCAGTGACCAGGGATTCGGGACCGGGGAGCTGTTTTTT. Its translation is CAISDQGFGTGELFF.

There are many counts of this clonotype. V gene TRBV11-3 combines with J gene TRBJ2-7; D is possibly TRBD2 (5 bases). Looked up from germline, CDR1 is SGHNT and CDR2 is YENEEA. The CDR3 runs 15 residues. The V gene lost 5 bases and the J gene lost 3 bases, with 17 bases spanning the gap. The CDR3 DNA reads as TGTGCCAGCAGCGGTCCATACGGGGAGAACTACGAGCAGTACTTC. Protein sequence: CASSGPYGENYEQYF.

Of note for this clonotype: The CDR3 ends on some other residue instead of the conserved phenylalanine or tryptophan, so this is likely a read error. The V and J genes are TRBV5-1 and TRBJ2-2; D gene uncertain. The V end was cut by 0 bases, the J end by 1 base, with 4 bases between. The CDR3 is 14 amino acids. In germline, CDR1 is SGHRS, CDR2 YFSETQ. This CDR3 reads CASSLGQNTGELFS. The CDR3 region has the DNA TGCGCCAGCAGCTTGGGACAGAACACCGGGGAGCTGTTTTCT.

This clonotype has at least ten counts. The CDR3 is CATSDSNQPQHF. The CDR3 nucleotides read TGTGCCACCAGTGACAGCAATCAGCCCCAGCATTTT. This sequence joins TRBV24-1 and TRBJ1-5; D not certain. The V gene lost 4 bases and the J gene lost 1 base, with 1 base spanning the gap. CDR3 size: 12 residues. The germline V gene has CDR1 KGHDR and CDR2 SFDVKD.

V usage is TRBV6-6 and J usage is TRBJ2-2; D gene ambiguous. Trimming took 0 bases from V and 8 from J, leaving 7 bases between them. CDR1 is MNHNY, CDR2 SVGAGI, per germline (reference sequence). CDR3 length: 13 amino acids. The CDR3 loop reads CASSYSRVGELFF. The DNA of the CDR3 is TGTGCCAGCAGTTACTCGAGAGTGGGGGAGCTGTTTTTT.

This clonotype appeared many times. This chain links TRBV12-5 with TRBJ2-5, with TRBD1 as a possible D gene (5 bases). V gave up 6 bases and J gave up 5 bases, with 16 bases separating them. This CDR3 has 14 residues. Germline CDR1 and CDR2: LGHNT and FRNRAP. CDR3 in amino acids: CASGFTGFPETQYF. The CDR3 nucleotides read TGTGCTAGTGGGTTCACAGGTTTCCCGGAGACCCAGTACTTC.

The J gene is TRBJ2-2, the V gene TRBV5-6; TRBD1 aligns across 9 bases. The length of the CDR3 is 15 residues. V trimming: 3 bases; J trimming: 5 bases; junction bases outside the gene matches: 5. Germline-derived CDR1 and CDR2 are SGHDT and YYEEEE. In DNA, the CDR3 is TGTGCCAGCAGCTGGGGACAGGGTGAGACCGGGGAGCTGTTTTTT. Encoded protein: CASSWGQGETGELFF.

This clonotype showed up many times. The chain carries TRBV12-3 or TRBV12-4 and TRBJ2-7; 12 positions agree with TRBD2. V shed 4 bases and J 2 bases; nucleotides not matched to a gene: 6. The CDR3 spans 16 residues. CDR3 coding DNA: TGTGCCAGCAGTTCCCCCACTAGCGGGGGGCCCTACGAGCAGTACTTC. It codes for CASSSPTSGGPYEQYF.

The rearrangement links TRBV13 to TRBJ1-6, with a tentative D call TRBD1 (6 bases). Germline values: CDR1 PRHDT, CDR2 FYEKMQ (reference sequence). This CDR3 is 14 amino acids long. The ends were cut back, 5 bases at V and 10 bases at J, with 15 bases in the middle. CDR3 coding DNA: TGTGCCAGCAGCCCTACTTCAGGGGTGTCACCCCTCCACTTT. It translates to CASSPTSGVSPLHF.

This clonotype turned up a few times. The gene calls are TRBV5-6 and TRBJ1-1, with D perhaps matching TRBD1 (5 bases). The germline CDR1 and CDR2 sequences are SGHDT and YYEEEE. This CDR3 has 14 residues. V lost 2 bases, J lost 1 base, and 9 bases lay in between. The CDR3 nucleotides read TGTGCCAGCAGCTTTCTAGGGGAGAACACTGAAGCTTTCTTT. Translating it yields CASSFLGENTEAFF.

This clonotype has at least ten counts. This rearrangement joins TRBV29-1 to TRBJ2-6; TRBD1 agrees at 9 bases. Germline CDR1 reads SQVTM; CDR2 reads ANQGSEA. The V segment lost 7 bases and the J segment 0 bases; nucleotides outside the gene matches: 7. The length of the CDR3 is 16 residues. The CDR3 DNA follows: TGCAGCGGGCTTACAGGGGGCGCCTCTGGGGCCAACGTCCTGACTTTC. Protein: CSGLTGGASGANVLTF.

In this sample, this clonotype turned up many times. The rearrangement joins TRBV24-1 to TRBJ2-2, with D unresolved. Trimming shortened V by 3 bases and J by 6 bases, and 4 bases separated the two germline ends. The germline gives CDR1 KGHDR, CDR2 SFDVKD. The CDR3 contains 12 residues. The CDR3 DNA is TGTGCCACCAGTGATAAGCCCGGGGAGCTGTTTTTT. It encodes CATSDKPGELFF.

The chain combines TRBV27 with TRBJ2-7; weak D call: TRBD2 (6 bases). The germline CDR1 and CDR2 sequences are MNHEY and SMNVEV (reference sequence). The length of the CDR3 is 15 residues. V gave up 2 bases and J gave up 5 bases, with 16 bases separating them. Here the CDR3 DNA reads TGTGCCAGCAGTTTAACGGAGGGAGAATTGCACGAGCAGTACTTC. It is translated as CASSLTEGELHEQYF.

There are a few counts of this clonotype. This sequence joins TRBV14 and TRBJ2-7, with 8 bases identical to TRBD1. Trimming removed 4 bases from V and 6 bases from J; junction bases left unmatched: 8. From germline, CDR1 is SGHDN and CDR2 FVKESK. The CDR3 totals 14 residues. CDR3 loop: CASSPRTGLTEQYF. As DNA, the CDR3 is TGTGCCAGCAGCCCCAGGACAGGGTTGACCGAGCAGTACTTC.

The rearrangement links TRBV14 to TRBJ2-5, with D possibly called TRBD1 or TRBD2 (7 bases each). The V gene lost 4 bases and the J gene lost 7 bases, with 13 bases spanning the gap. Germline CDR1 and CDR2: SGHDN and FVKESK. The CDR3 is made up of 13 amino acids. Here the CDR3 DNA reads TGTGCCAGCAGCCGCGGGGGACAGTCGACCCAGTACTTC. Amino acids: CASSRGGQSTQYF.

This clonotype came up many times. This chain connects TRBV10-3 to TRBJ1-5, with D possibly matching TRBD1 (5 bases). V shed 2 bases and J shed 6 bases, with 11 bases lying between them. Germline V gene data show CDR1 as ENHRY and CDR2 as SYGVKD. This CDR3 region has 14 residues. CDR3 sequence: CAISEDSNVQPQHF. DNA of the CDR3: TGTGCCATCAGTGAGGACAGCAATGTTCAGCCCCAGCATTTT.

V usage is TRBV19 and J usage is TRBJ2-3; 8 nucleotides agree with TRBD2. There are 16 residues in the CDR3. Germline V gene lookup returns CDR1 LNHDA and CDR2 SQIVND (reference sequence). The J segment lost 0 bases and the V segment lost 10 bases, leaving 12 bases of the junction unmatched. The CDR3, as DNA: TGTGCCACTTCAGGAAGGACTAGCTCTAGCACAGATACGCAGTATTTT. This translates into CATSGRTSSSTDTQYF.

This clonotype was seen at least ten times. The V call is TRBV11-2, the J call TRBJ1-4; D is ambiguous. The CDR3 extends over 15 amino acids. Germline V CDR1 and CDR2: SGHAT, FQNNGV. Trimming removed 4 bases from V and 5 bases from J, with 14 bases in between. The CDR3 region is CASSYTPGGNEKLFF. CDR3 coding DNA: TGTGCCAGCAGCTACACCCCCGGAGGGAATGAAAAACTGTTTTTT.

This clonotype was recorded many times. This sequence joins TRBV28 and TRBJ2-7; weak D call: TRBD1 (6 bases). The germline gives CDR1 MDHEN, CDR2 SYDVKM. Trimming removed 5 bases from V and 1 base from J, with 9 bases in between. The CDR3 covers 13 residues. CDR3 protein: CASSTQGSYEQYF. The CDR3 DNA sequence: TGTGCCAGCAGTACACAGGGATCCTACGAGCAGTACTTC.

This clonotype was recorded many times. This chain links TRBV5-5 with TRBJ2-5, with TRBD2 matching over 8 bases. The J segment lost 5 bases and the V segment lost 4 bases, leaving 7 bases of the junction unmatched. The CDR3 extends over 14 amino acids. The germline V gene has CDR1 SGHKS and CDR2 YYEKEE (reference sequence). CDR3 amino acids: CASSTVAGRETQYF. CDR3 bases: TGTGCCAGCAGCACCGTAGCGGGACGGGAGACCCAGTACTTC.

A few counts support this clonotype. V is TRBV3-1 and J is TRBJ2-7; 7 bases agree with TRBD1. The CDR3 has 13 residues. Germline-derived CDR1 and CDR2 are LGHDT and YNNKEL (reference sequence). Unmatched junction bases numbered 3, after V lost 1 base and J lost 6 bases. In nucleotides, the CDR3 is TGTGCCAGCAGCCAAGTGGGACAGCGCGAGCAGTACTTC. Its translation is CASSQVGQREQYF.

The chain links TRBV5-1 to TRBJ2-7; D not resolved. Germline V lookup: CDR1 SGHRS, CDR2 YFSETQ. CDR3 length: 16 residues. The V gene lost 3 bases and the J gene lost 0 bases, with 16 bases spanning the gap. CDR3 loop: CASSSYDGASSYEQYF. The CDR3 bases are TGCGCCAGCAGCTCTTACGACGGAGCAAGCTCCTACGAGCAGTACTTC.

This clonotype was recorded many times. The CDR3 protein is CASKGGQGIGEQYF. CDR3 bases: TGTGCCAGCAAGGGGGGACAGGGGATTGGCGAGCAGTACTTC. This sequence joins TRBV2 and TRBJ2-7, with 10 bases matching TRBD1. This CDR3 contains 14 residues. V lost 7 bases, J lost 6 bases, and 9 bases stayed unmatched. The germline gives CDR1 SNHLY, CDR2 FYNNEI.